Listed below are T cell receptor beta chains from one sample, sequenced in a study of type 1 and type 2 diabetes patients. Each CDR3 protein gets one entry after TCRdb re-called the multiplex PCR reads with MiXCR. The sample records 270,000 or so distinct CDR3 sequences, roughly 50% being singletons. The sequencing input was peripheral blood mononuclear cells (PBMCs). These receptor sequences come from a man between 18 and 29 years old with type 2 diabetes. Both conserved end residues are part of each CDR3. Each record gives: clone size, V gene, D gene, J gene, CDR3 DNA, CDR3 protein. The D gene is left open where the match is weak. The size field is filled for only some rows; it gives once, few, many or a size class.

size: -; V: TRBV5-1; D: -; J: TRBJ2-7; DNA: TGCGCCAGCAGCCCTGGTGACTTGGGCTACGAGCAGTACTTC; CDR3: CASSPGDLGYEQYF
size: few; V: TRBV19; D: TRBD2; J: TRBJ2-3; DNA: TGTGCCAGTAGCCGGGAGGGGCAACGTAACACAGATACGCAGTATTTT; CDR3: CASSREGQRNTDTQYF
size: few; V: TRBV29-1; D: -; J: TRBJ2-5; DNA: TGCAGCGTTGTGATCTCGGGGGAGGAGCAAGAGACCCAGTACTTC; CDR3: CSVVISGEEQETQYF
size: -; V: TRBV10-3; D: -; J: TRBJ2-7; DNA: TGTGCCATCAGTGAAGGGGAAGAATACGAGCAGTACTTC; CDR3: CAISEGEEYEQYF
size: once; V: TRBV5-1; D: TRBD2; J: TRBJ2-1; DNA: TGCGCCAACACCCAGGGACTAGCGGGAGGAGATGAGCAGTTCTTC; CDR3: CANTQGLAGGDEQFF
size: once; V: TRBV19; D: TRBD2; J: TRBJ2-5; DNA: TGTGCCAGTAGTATCTCCAGCGGGGGGGCCAGAGAGACCCAGTACTTC; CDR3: CASSISSGGARETQYF
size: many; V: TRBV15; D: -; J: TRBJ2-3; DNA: TGTGCCACCAGCAGAGGCGTGATCCGGGATACGCAGTATTTT; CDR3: CATSRGVIRDTQYF
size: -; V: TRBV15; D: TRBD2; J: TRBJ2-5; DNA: TGTGCCATCAGCAGAGTTCCGGGAGGTCAAGAGACCCAGTACTTC; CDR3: CAISRVPGGQETQYF
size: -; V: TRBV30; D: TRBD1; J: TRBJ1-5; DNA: TGTGCCTGGAGTCCTATAGGGACAGTATATAGCAATCAGCCCCAGCATTTT; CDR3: CAWSPIGTVYSNQPQHF
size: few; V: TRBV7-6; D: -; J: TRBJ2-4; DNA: TGTGCCAGCAGCCAAAACCGGGGTAAAAACATTCAGTACTTC; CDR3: CASSQNRGKNIQYF
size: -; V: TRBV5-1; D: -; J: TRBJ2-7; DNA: TGCGCCAGCAGCCCCGAGGGGAGGAGTTACGAGCAGTACTTC; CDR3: CASSPEGRSYEQYF
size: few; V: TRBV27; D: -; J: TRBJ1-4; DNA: TGTGCCAGCAGAGCTACGGCAACTAATGAAAAACTGTTTTTT; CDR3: CASRATATNEKLFF
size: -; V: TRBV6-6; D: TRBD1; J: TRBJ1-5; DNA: TGTGCCAGCAGACTCGGGACAGCGAATCAGCCCCAGCATTTT; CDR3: CASRLGTANQPQHF
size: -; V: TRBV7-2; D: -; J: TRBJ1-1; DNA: TGTGCCAGCAGCTTAGTGATGGGCGTACGAACGACTGAAGCTTTCTTT; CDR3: CASSLVMGVRTTEAFF
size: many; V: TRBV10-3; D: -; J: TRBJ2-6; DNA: TGTGCCATCAGTGAGGACGGTGGGGCCAACGTCCTGACTTTC; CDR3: CAISEDGGANVLTF
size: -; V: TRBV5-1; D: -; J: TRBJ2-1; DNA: TGCGCCAGCACCTTGTTGAGAAATGAGCAGTTCTTC; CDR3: CASTLLRNEQFF